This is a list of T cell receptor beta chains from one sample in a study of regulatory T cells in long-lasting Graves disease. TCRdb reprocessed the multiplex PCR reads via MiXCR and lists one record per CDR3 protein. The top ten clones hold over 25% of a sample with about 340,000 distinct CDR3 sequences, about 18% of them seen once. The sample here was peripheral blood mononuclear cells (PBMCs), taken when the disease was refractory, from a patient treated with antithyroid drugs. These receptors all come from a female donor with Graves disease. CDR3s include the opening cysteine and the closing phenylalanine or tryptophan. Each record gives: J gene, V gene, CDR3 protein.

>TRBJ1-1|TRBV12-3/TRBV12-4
CASSLYRLGQGPNTEAFF
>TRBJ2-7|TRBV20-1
CSPGGVPYEQYF
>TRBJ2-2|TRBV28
CASSSPSNPTQGYNTGELFF
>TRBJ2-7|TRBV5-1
CASSLGLADSYEQYF
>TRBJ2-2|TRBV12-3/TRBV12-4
CASTVGLSNTGELFF
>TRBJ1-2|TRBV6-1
CASESPDGYTF
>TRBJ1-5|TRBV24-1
CATSDLRGPEDQPQHF
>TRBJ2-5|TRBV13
CASSYTSGEETQYF
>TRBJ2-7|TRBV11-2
CASSLVRGGEQYF
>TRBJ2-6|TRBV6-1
CASSRLGPIDSGANVLTF
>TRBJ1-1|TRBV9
CASSVGQGDMNTEAFF
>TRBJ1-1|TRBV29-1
CSVSHLRRDIEAFF
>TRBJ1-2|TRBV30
CAWSYLGGVSYDYGYTF
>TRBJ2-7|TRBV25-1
CASSECVWTSGSYEQYF
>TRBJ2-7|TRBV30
CASSGTSAYEQYF
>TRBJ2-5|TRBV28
CASSLYLAGAQETQYF
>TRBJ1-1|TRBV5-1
CASSLGGQGRAFF
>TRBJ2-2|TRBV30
CAHYTGTSGRGTGELFF
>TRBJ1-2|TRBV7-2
CASSLGGTGGANGYTF
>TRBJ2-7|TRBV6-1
CASSEGTGGNYEQYF
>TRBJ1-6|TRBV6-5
CASSYLYSPLHF
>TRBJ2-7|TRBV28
CASSLRVGSGQGIYEQYF
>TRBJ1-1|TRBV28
CASRGQGAGNTEAFF
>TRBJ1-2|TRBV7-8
CASSPFTRAGGYGYTF